Each of the 2 T cell receptor beta chains below was sequenced from the same sample in a study of blood T cell repertoires in COVID-19. Sequenced by immunoSEQ multiplex PCR; TCRdb stores in-frame clones only, minus some. The repertoire holds around 310,000 clones, with around 87% as singletons. Sequences were obtained from peripheral blood. These receptors were taken from a woman in her thirties or forties with COVID-19, enrolled during active disease.

The chain recombines TRBV30 with TRBJ1-2, with 7 positions matching TRBD1. Germline CDR1 is GTSNPN and CDR2 is SVGIG (reference sequence). V lost 6 bases, J lost 3 bases, and 10 bases stayed unmatched. CDR3 length: 14 residues. The CDR3 spells CACNRQGVYYGYTF. The CDR3 DNA sequence: TGTGCCTGTAACAGACAGGGAGTGTACTATGGCTACACCTTC.

The CDR3 sequence is CASSPHRGRNTIYF. CDR3 nucleotides: TGTGCCAGCAGTCCCCACAGGGGAAGAAACACCATATATTTT. This chain connects TRBV27 to TRBJ1-3, with 7 bases lining up with TRBD1. The CDR3 length is 14 residues. Per the germline V gene, CDR1 is MNHEY and CDR2 is SMNVEV (reference sequence). V lost 5 bases to trimming and J lost 5 bases; unmatched junction nucleotides: 6.